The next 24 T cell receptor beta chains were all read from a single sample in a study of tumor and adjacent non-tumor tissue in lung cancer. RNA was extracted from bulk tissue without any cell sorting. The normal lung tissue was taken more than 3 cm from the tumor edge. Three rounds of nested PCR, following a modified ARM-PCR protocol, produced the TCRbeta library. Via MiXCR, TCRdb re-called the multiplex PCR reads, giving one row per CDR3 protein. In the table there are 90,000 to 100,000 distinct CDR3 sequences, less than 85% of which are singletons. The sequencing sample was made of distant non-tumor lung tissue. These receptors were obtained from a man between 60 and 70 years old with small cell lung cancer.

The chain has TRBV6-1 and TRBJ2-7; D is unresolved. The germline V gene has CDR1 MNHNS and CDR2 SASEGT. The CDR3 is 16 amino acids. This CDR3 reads CASSGRNTEPHYDQYV. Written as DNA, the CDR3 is TGTGCCAGCAGTGGGAGAAACACCGAGCCCCATTACGATCAGTACGTC.

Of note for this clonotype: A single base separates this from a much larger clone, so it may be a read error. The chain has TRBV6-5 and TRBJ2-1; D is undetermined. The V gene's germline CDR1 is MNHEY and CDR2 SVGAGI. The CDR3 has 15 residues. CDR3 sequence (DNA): TGTGTCAGCAGTCCCGGATTTATATTTTCATATGAGCAGTTCTTC. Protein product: CVSSPGFIFSYEQFF.

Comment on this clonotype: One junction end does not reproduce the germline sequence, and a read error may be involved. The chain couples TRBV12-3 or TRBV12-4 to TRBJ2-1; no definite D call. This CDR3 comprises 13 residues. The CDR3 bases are TGTGCCAGCAGTTTATATCTCTACAGTGAGCAGTTCTTC. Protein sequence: CASSLYLYSEQFF.

The CDR3 DNA is TGTGCCAACAGTCAAGTACAGGGGATGGAAAAACTGTTTTTT. As protein: CANSQVQGMEKLFF. The chain couples TRBV4-2 to TRBJ1-4; 7 bases line up with TRBD1. The CDR3 totals 14 residues. Looked up from germline, CDR1 is LGHNA and CDR2 is YNFKEQ. Trimming at V came to 10 bases and at J to 8 bases, leaving 13 bases not matched to a gene.

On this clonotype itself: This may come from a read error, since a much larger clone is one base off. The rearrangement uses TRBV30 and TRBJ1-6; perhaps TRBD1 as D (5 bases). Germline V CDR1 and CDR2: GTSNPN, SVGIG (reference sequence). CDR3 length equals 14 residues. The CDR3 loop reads CAWTQGITDSPLQF. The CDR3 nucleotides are TGTGCCTGGACCCAGGGAATTACAGATTCACCCCTCCAGTTT. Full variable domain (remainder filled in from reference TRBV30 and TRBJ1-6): SQTIHQWPATLVQPVGSPLSLECTVEGTSNPNLYWYRQAAGRGLQLLFYSVGIGQISSEVPQNLSASRPQDRQFILSSKKLLLSDSGFYLCAWTQGITDSPLQFGNGTRLTVT.

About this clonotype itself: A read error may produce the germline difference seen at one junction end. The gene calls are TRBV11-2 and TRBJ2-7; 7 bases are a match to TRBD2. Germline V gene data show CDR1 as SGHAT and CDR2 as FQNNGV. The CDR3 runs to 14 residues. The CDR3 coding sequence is TGTACCAGCAGCTTGCGGACGCGGGGGTACGAGCAGTACTTC. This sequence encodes CTSSLRTRGYEQYF.

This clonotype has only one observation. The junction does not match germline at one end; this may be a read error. This chain's CDR3 is CASRPSAGANREHFF. The CDR3 nucleotides read TGTGCCAGCAGACCTTCGGCGGGAGCAAATAGGGAGCACTTCTTC. This sequence joins TRBV6-5 and TRBJ2-1, with 7 bases lining up with TRBD2. There are 15 residues in the CDR3. The V gene's germline CDR1 is MNHEY and CDR2 SVGAGI.

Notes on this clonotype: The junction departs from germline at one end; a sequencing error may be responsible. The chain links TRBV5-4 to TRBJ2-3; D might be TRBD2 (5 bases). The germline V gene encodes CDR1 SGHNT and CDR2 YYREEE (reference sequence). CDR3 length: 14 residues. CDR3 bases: TGCGCCAGCAGCGTGCCCGAGGGCCAAGATACGCAGTATTTT. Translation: CASSVPEGQDTQYF.

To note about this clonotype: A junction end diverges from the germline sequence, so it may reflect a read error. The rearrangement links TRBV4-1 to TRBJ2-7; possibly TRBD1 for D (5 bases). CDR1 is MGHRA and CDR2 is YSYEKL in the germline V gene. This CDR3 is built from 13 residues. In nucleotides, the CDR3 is TGTACCAGCAGTATCGACAGACTCTACGAGCAGTACTTC. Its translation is CTSSIDRLYEQYF.

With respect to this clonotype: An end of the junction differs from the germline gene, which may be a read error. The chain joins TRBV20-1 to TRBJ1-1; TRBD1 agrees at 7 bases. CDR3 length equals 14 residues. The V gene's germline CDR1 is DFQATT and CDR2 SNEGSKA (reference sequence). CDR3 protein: CSAGRGQTNTEALF. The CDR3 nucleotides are TGCAGTGCTGGGAGGGGACAGACGAACACTGAAGCCTTGTTT.

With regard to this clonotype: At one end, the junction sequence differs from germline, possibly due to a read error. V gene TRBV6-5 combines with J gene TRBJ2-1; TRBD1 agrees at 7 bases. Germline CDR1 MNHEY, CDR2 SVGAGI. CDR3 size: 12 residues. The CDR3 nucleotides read TGTGCAAGCAGTTATCAGGGGGATGAGCAGTTCTTC. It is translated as CASSYQGDEQFF.

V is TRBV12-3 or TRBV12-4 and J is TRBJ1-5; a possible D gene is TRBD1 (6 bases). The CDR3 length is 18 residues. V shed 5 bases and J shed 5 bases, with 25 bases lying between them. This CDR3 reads CASSLLPGSTGSDQPQHF. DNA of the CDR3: TGTGCCAGCAGTCTACTCCCAGGCTCTACAGGGTCAGATCAGCCCCAGCATTTT.

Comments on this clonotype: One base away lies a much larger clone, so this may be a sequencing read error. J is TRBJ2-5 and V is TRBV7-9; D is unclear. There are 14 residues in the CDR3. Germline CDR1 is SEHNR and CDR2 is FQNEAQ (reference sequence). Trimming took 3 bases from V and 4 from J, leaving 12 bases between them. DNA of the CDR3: TGTGCCAGCAGCTTTGGATCGACGGGAGAGACCCAGTACTTC. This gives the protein CASSFGSTGETQYF.

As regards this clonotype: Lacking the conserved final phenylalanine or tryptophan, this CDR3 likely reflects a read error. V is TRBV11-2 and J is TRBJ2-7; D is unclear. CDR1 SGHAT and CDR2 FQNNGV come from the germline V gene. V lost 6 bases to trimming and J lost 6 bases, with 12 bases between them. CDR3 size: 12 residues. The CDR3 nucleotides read TGTGCCAGCAGTTCGACCTATGGCGAGCAGTACTCC. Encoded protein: CASSSTYGEQYS.

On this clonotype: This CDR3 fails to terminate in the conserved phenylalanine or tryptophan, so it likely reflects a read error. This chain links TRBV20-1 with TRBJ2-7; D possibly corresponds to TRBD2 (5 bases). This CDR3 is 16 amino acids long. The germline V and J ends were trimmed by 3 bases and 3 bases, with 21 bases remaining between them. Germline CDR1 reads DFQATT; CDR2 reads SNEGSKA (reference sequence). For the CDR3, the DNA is TGCAGTGCTAGGGAACCCCACGTATCGGGAAACTACGAGCAGTACCTC. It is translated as CSAREPHVSGNYEQYL.

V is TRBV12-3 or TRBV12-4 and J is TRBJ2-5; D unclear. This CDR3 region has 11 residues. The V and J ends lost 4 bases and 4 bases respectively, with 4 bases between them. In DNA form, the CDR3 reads TGTGCCAGCAGTTCGGTAGAGACCCAGTACTTC. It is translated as CASSSVETQYF.

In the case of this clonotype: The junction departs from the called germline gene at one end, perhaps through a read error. CDR3 nucleotide sequence: TGCGCCAGCAGCCAAGAGGGGGAGGTAACTAATGCAAAACTGTTTTTT. It specifies CASSQEGEVTNAKLFF. The V gene is TRBV4-1, the J gene TRBJ1-4; tentative D call: TRBD1 (5 bases). Germline CDR1 and CDR2: MGHRA and YSYEKL. This CDR3 is 16 amino acids long.

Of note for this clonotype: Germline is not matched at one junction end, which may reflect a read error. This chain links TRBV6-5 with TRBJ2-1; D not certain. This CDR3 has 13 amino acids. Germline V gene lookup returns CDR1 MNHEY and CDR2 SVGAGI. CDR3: CASSRSGYNELFF. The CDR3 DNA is TGTGCCAGTAGCCGCTCCGGGTACAATGAGCTGTTCTTC.

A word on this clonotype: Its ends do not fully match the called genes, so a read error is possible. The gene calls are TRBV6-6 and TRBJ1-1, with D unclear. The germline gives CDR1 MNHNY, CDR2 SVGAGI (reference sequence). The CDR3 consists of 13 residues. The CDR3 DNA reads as TGTGCCAGCAGGGCAGAGTCATACACTGAAGCTCTCTTT. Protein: CASRAESYTEALF.

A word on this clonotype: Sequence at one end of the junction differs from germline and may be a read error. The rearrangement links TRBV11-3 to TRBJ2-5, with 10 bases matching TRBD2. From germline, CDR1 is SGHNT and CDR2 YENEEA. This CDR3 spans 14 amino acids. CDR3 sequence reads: CASSPRLAGETQYF. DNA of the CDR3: TGTGCAAGCAGCCCACGACTAGCGGGAGAGACCCAGTACTTC.

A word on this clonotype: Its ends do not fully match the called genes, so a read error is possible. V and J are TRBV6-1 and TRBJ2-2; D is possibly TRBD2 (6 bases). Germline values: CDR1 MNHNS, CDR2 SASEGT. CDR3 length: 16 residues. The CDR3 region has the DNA TGTGCCAGTAGTGGGCTACCGGGAGTAAACACCGGGGAGTTGTTTTTT. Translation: CASSGLPGVNTGELFF.

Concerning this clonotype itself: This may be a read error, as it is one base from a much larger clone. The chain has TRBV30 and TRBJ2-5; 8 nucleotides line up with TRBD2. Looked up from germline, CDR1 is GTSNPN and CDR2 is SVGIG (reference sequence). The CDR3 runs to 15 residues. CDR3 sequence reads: CDWSVWRPGGETQYF. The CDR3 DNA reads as TGTGACTGGAGTGTATGGAGGCCGGGGGGGGAGACCCAGTACTTC.

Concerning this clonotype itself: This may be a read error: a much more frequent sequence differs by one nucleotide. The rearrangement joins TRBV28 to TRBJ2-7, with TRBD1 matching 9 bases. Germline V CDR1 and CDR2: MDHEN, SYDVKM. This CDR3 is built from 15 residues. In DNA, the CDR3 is TGTACCAGCAGTTGGGGACAGGGTGAGGCCTACGAGCAGTACTTC. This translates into CTSSWGQGEAYEQYF.

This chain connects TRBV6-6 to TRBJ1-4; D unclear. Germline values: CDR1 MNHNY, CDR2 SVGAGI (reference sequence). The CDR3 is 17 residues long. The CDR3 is CSSSHRNSPPHYMKLFF. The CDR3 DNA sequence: TGTAGCAGTAGTCACCGAAATTCGCCCCCTCATTACATGAAACTGTTTTTT.